The sample holds many counts of the clone carrying this T cell receptor beta chain. Its antigen is currently unknown. This specimen comes from a study of identical twins. General study results and limits: While abundant cord blood beta clonotypes carried fewer insertions, memory repertoires showed no such pattern. Twins showed weaker excess sharing in their beta out-of-frame sequences. Those out-of-frame alpha sequences shared by twins showed an excess of low generation probability. Findings depended on cross-sectional statistics rather than tracking the same donors.

The V and J ends lost 1 base and 0 bases respectively, with 10 bases between them. There are 15 residues in the CDR3. Germline loops: CDR1 SGHTA, CDR2 FQGNSA. TCRdb used MiXCR to reprocess the 5' RACE reads, holding one entry per CDR3 protein. This sample has 200,000 to 250,000 distinct CDR3 sequences, with 7.5% found just once. This same sample was also part of a study on yellow fever vaccine responses in identical twins.

The receptor comes from a woman younger than 30 in good health. The chain combines TRBV7-2 with TRBJ2-7; the D call may be TRBD1 or TRBD2 (5 bases each). The sequenced sample consisted of memory (CD45RO+) T cells sorted from blood. In DNA, the CDR3 is TGTGCCAGCAGCTTAGAATGGGACCACTCCTACGAGCAGTACTTC. This codes for CASSLEWDHSYEQYF.